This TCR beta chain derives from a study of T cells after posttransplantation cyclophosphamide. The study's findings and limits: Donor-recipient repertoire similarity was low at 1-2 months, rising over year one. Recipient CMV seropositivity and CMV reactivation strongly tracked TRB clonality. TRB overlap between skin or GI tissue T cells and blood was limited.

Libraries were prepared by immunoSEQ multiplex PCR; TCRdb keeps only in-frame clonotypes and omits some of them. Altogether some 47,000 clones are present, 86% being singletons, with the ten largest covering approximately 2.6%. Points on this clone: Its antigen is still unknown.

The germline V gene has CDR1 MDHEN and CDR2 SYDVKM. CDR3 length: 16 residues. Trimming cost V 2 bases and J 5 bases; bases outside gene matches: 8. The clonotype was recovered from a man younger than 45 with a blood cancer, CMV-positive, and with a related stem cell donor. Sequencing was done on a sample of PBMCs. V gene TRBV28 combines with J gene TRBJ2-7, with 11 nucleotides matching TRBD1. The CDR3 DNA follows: TGTGCCAGCAGTTTAAGTGGGACAGGGGGACTCAACGAGCAGTACTTC. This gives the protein CASSLSGTGGLNEQYF.